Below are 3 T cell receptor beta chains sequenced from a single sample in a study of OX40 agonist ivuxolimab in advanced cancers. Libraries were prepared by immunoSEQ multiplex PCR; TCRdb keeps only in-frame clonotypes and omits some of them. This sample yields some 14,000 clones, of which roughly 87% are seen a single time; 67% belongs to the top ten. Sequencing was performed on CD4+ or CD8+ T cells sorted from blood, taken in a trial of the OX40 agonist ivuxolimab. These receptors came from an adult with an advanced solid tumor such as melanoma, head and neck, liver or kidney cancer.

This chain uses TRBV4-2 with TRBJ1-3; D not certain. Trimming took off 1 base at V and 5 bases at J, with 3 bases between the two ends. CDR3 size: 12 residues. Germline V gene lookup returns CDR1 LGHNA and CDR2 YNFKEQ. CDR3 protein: CASSQARNTIYF. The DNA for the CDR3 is TGTGCCAGCAGCCAAGCGAGAAACACCATATATTTT.

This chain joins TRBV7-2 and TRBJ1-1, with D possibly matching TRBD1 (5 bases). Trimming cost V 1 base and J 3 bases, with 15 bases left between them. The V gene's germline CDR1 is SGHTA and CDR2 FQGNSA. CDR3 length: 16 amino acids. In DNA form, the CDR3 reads TGTGCCAGCAGCTTAGGGGCGGGGACCGGGTACACTGAAGCTTTCTTT. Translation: CASSLGAGTGYTEAFF.

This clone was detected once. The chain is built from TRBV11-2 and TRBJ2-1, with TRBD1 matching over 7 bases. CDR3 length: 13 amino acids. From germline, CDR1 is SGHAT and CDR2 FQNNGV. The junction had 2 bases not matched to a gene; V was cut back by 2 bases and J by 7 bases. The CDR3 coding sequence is TGTGCCAGCAGCTTATACAGGGGTAATGAGCAGTTCTTC. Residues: CASSLYRGNEQFF.